Listed here are 9 T cell receptor beta chains from one sample, sequenced in a study of regulatory T cells in long-lasting Graves disease. The time point was: persistent/refractory GD, antithyroid drugs over 5 years with positive TRAb. RNA extracted from PBMCs served as the sequencing template. The authors built TCR beta libraries using iRepertoire HTBI primers and Arm-PCR of CDR3 regions. TCRdb passed the multiplex PCR reads through MiXCR, listing each CDR3 protein once. The sample consists of a few hundred thousand distinct CDR3 sequences, about 22% of them appearing once. Sequenced here: peripheral blood mononuclear cells (PBMCs), sampled when the disease was refractory, from a patient treated with antithyroid drugs. The receptors originated from a female donor with Graves disease.

This sequence joins TRBV9 and TRBJ2-5; D not certain. Germline assignment: CDR1 SGDLS and CDR2 YYNGEE. The CDR3 loop spans 13 amino acids. Trimming stripped 0 bases from V and 5 bases from J, with 8 bases between. Written as DNA, the CDR3 is TGTGCCAGCAGCGTAGCATCTGCGGAGACCCAGTACTTC. It codes for CASSVASAETQYF.

The rearrangement joins TRBV10-3 to TRBJ2-3; perhaps TRBD2 as D (5 bases). Germline V gene sequence: CDR1 ENHRY, CDR2 SYGVKD. The germline V and J ends were trimmed by 2 bases and 4 bases, with 22 bases remaining between them. The CDR3 runs to 18 residues. DNA for the CDR3: TGTGCCATCAGTGAGACCCGGGAACTCAGTTTGGTCCCAGATACGCAGTATTTT. Its protein product is CAISETRELSLVPDTQYF.

The genes are TRBV6-1 and TRBJ2-5, with D possibly TRBD1 on 6 matching bases. V was trimmed by 5 bases and J by 4 bases, leaving 11 bases between them. Germline V gene data show CDR1 as MNHNS and CDR2 as SASEGT. There are 13 residues in the CDR3. The CDR3 sequence: CASSRIRGETQYF. As DNA, the CDR3 is TGTGCCAGCAGTAGGATCAGGGGAGAGACCCAGTACTTC.

This clonotype was observed a handful of times. This chain joins TRBV19 and TRBJ2-7; either TRBD1 or TRBD2 may fit D (6 bases each). V lost 8 bases, J lost 2 bases, and 22 bases lay in between. Germline V gene sequence: CDR1 LNHDA, CDR2 SQIVND (reference sequence). The CDR3 extends over 16 amino acids. This chain's CDR3 is CASLGRGGILPYEQYF. The CDR3 DNA sequence: TGTGCCAGTTTGGGCAGGGGCGGGATCCTGCCCTACGAGCAGTACTTC. The variable domain in full, completed from reference TRBV19 and TRBJ2-7, reads DGGITQSPKYLFRKEGQNVTLSCEQNLNHDAMYWYRQDPGQGLRLIYYSQIVNDFQKGDIAEGYSVSREKKESFPLTVTSAQKNPTAFYLCASLGRGGILPYEQYFGPGTRLTVT.

The sample holds many counts of this clonotype. The chain recombines TRBV28 with TRBJ2-7, with TRBD1 identical over 7 bases. The CDR3 is 17 residues long. Germline lookup yields CDR1 MDHEN and CDR2 SYDVKM. With V trimmed by 3 bases and J by 2 bases, 13 bases remained unmatched. CDR3 in DNA: TGTGCCAGCAGTTTTGGGACAGACACAACCAGGGCCTACGAGCAGTACTTC. Translating it yields CASSFGTDTTRAYEQYF. The full variable domain, its missing parts supplied by reference TRBV28 and TRBJ2-7, is DVKVTQSSRYLVKRTGEKVFLECVQDMDHENMFWYRQDPGLGLRLIYFSYDVKMKEKGDIPEGYSVSREKKERFSLILESASTNQTSMYLCASSFGTDTTRAYEQYFGPGTRLTVT.

The chain links TRBV4-1 to TRBJ2-7; D might be TRBD2 (6 bases). CDR3 size: 15 residues. The germline gives CDR1 MGHRA, CDR2 YSYEKL. Trimming took 0 bases from V and 5 from J, leaving 14 bases between them. The CDR3 region is CASSQDPPGGDEQYF. The CDR3 DNA is TGCGCCAGCAGCCAAGATCCCCCCGGGGGAGACGAGCAGTACTTC.

This clonotype occurred many times. V gene TRBV28 combines with J gene TRBJ1-5; D is possibly TRBD1 (5 bases). Trimming stripped 7 bases from V and 3 bases from J, with 13 bases between. The CDR3 extends over 14 amino acids. Germline CDR1 reads MDHEN; CDR2 reads SYDVKM. CDR3 DNA sequence: TGTGCCAGCACCACGGGACTTTACAATCAGCCCCAGCATTTT. Protein: CASTTGLYNQPQHF.

This clonotype was detected many times. The chain uses TRBV28 and TRBJ1-6; TRBD1 might be the D (5 bases). This CDR3 comprises 16 residues. From germline, CDR1 is MDHEN and CDR2 SYDVKM. V lost 0 bases, J lost 11 bases, and 17 bases lay in between. The CDR3 loop is CASSLWGGGVHAPLHF. DNA of the CDR3: TGTGCCAGCAGTTTATGGGGGGGTGGGGTTCACGCACCCCTCCACTTT.

This rearrangement joins TRBV9 to TRBJ1-6; D uncertain. Trimming removed 2 bases from V and 6 bases from J, with 9 bases in between. The CDR3 contains 14 residues. Germline values: CDR1 SGDLS, CDR2 YYNGEE. CDR3 amino acids: CASSVGQANSPLHF. The CDR3 DNA follows: TGTGCCAGCAGCGTCGGGCAAGCTAATTCACCCCTCCACTTT.